The source of this T cell receptor (beta chain) is a study of blood T cell repertoires in COVID-19. Germline loops: CDR1 LNHDA, CDR2 SQIVND (reference sequence). CDR3 length: 14 amino acids. The ends lost 8 bases at V and 5 bases at J; junction bases unmatched: 7. Produced via immunoSEQ multiplex PCR; TCRdb's table is partial and in-frame only. Of roughly 73,000 clones listed, around 83% were seen once; the top ten hold 3.9%. Sequencing was carried out using peripheral blood. V gene TRBV19 combines with J gene TRBJ2-5, with 11 positions matching TRBD2. The TCR was taken from a man between 65 and 85 years old with active COVID-19. CDR3 DNA: TGTGCCAGTGGAACGACTAGCGGGACTGAGACCCAGTACTTC. Protein product: CASGTTSGTETQYF.